This T cell receptor (beta chain) was recorded in a study of CD8 T cells in Susac syndrome. The sample holds a few counts of this clonotype. Random-hexamer reverse transcription was applied to roughly 0.5 to 1 ug RNA. The authors amplified TCR beta CDR3 across 54 Vbeta and 13 Jbeta using immunoSEQ multiplex PCR. TCRdb used MiXCR to reprocess the immunoSEQ multiplex PCR reads, holding one entry per CDR3 protein. The data show 160,000 or so distinct CDR3 sequences, with 94% seen just once and about 0.09% held by the top ten. Sequencing of TCR beta covered CD8+ and CD4+ T cells obtained from blood. The multiple sclerosis controls were treatment-naive patients with relapsing-remitting disease that was stable or active. In contrast to the negatively isolated CD8+ and CD4+ T cells, TEMRA cells were FACS-enriched. V lost 5 bases and J 1 base, leaving 10 bases between the germline ends. Germline V gene lookup returns CDR1 LNHDA and CDR2 SQIVND (reference sequence). The CDR3 loop spans 14 amino acids.

The clonotype was recovered from a human donor with multiple sclerosis. Sample: CD4+ T cells from PBMCs. The chain combines TRBV19 with TRBJ2-3; D is uncertain. CDR3 protein: CASSLRQGTDTQYF. For the CDR3, the DNA is TGTGCCAGTAGTCTCCGGCAGGGCACAGATACGCAGTATTTT. Complete variable domain (other parts from reference TRBV19 and TRBJ2-3): DGGITQSPKYLFRKEGQNVTLSCEQNLNHDAMYWYRQDPGQGLRLIYYSQIVNDFQKGDIAEGYSVSREKKESFPLTVTSAQKNPTAFYLCASSLRQGTDTQYFGPGTRLTVL.